These 30 T cell receptor beta chains originate from one sample sequenced in a study of blood T cell repertoires in COVID-19. Libraries were prepared by immunoSEQ multiplex PCR; TCRdb keeps only in-frame clonotypes and omits some of them. The table records around 200,000 clones, roughly 87% of them present only once. The sequencing sample was made of PBMCs or T cells enriched from blood (not recorded which). The source is a man aged 18 to 29 with acute COVID-19.

The V call is TRBV29-1, the J call TRBJ1-1, with D hard to call. The CDR3 is 14 residues long. Deletions cut 4 bases from V and 1 base from J, with 13 bases between. Per the germline V gene, CDR1 is SQVTM and CDR2 is ANQGSEA. Here the CDR3 DNA reads TGCAGCGTTGTAGGCAGACTTACGAACACTGAAGCTTTCTTT. Its translation is CSVVGRLTNTEAFF. The variable domain in full, with the rest retrieved from reference TRBV29-1 and TRBJ1-1, is SAVISQKPSRDICQRGTSLTIQCQVDSQVTMMFWYRQQPGQSLTLIATANQGSEATYESGFVIDKFPISRPNLTFSTLTVSNMSPEDSSIYLCSVVGRLTNTEAFFGQGTRLTVV.

The J gene is TRBJ2-7, the V gene TRBV27, with a weak D call TRBD1 (7 bases). Between the trimmed V and J ends, which lost 5 bases and 4 bases, there was a span of 33 bases. The CDR3 runs to 20 residues. Germline V CDR1 and CDR2: MNHEY, SMNVEV (reference sequence). The CDR3 region is CASSLRTGGPTAPPFYEQYF. DNA for the CDR3: TGTGCCAGCAGTCTTCGGACAGGAGGGCCCACGGCTCCTCCCTTTTACGAGCAGTACTTC.

In this sample, this clone turned up once. A much larger clone differs from this one at a single base, so this may be a read error. The chain is built from TRBV11-2 and TRBJ1-1, with TRBD1 matching over 8 bases. V lost 5 bases, J lost 3 bases, and 2 bases stayed unmatched. The CDR3 extends over 13 amino acids. Germline lookup yields CDR1 SGHAT and CDR2 FQNNGV. The DNA of the CDR3 is TGTGCCAGCAGCCGACAGGGGCACACTGAAGCTTTCTTT. Residues: CASSRQGHTEAFF.

The V call is TRBV3-1 (or the pseudogene TRBV3-2), the J call TRBJ2-3; 14 bases fit TRBD2. V was clipped by 4 bases and J by 3 bases; unmatched bases: 6. This CDR3 contains 17 residues. Per the germline V gene, CDR1 is LGHDT and CDR2 is YNNKEL (reference sequence). CDR3 region: CASSPPGLAGVTDTQYF. CDR3 coding DNA: TGTGCCAGCAGCCCCCCGGGACTAGCGGGAGTAACAGATACGCAGTATTTT.

The chain combines TRBV11-3 with TRBJ2-3; maybe TRBD2 (5 bases). Germline V gene sequence: CDR1 SGHNT, CDR2 YENEEA. The CDR3 has 14 amino acids. The V gene lost 4 bases and the J gene lost 1 base, with 9 bases spanning the gap. CDR3 protein: CASSSMEGTDTQYF. CDR3 DNA sequence: TGTGCCAGCAGCTCGATGGAGGGCACAGATACGCAGTATTTT.

This chain uses TRBV2 with TRBJ2-7, with a tentative D call TRBD1 (6 bases). Germline CDR1 and CDR2: SNHLY and FYNNEI. Deletions cut 8 bases from V and 3 bases from J, with 17 bases between. CDR3 size: 14 residues. This CDR3 is CASLPDRTLYEQYF. The DNA for the CDR3 is TGTGCCAGCCTCCCTGACAGGACACTCTACGAGCAGTACTTC.

V and J are TRBV4-2 and TRBJ2-3; TRBD2 might be the D (6 bases). V lost 4 bases, J lost 1 base, and 12 bases lay in between. This CDR3 is 15 amino acids long. Germline CDR1 is LGHNA and CDR2 is YNFKEQ. The CDR3 loop is CASSPRGGGTDTQYF. The CDR3 DNA sequence: TGTGCCAGCAGCCCGAGGGGCGGGGGCACAGATACGCAGTATTTT.

This CDR3 is CASSTGTGDQETQYF. CDR3 nucleotide sequence: TGTGCCAGCAGCACCGGGACAGGGGACCAAGAGACCCAGTACTTC. The J gene is TRBJ2-5, the V gene TRBV3-1 (or the pseudogene TRBV3-2); TRBD1 matches 10 bases. Losses at the gene ends were 5 bases for V and 0 bases for J; bases not matched to a gene: 3. The CDR3 totals 15 residues. Germline V gene lookup returns CDR1 LGHDT and CDR2 YNNKEL (reference sequence).

The rearrangement links TRBV28 to TRBJ1-6; the D is unclear. Germline assignment: CDR1 MDHEN and CDR2 SYDVKM. This CDR3 contains 15 residues. Trimming stripped 3 bases from V and 9 bases from J, with 15 bases between. The CDR3 loop reads CASSFTTVRGSPLHF. The CDR3 DNA reads as TGTGCCAGCAGTTTCACCACCGTTCGGGGTTCACCCCTCCACTTT.

V usage is TRBV7-8 and J usage is TRBJ2-1, with 13 bases lining up with TRBD2. Germline V gives CDR1 SGHVS, CDR2 FQNEAQ. The CDR3 runs 16 residues. Germline trimming cut 2 bases from V and 6 bases from J; bases unmatched to any gene: 4. This CDR3 is CASSLRTSGSFNEQFF. DNA of the CDR3: TGTGCCAGCAGCTTAAGGACTAGCGGGAGTTTCAATGAGCAGTTCTTC. The variable domain in full, completed from reference TRBV7-8 and TRBJ2-1, reads GAGVSQSPRYKVAKRGQDVALRCDPISGHVSLFWYQQALGQGPEFLTYFQNEAQLDKSGLPSDRFFAERPEGSVSTLKIQRTQQEDSAVYLCASSLRTSGSFNEQFFGPGTRLTVL.

The CDR3 is CASSDLPGLAGGFSNEQFF. Here the CDR3 DNA reads TGCGCCAGCAGTGACCTCCCGGGACTAGCGGGAGGTTTTTCGAATGAGCAGTTCTTC. V gene TRBV10-1 combines with J gene TRBJ2-1; 15 nucleotides line up with TRBD2. This CDR3 comprises 19 residues. Per germline, CDR1 WNHNN and CDR2 SYGVQD (reference sequence). Trimming at V came to 3 bases and at J to 7 bases, leaving 13 bases not matched to a gene.

CDR3 region: CSVLDGGGYGYTF. DNA for the CDR3: TGCAGCGTCCTCGACGGGGGAGGGTATGGCTACACCTTC. This chain connects TRBV29-1 to TRBJ1-2; tentatively, D is TRBD1 (5 bases). Germline values: CDR1 SQVTM, CDR2 ANQGSEA. Trimming took 6 bases from V and 5 from J, leaving 16 bases between them. The CDR3 is made up of 13 amino acids. Complete variable domain (other parts from reference TRBV29-1 and TRBJ1-2): SAVISQKPSRDICQRGTSLTIQCQVDSQVTMMFWYRQQPGQSLTLIATANQGSEATYESGFVIDKFPISRPNLTFSTLTVSNMSPEDSSIYLCSVLDGGGYGYTFGSGTRLTVV.

This clone has just a few counts. V is TRBV25-1 and J is TRBJ2-2, with 7 bases fitting TRBD1. The germline gives CDR1 MGHDK, CDR2 SYGVNS. V gave up 2 bases and J gave up 3 bases; unmatched junction bases: 0. The CDR3 is 14 amino acids. The CDR3 nucleotides are TGTGCCAGCAGTGAACAGGGGGACACCGGGGAGCTGTTTTTT. Translating it yields CASSEQGDTGELFF.

This clone appeared a single time. This chain connects TRBV24-1 to TRBJ2-5, with 7 bases identical to TRBD1. This CDR3 spans 17 amino acids. Germline assignment: CDR1 KGHDR and CDR2 SFDVKD. V lost 0 bases and J lost 2; bases outside the gene matches: 8. Written as DNA, the CDR3 is TGTGCCACCAGTGATTTGGGGCTTGGGACAGTACAAGAGACCCAGTACTTC. Translation: CATSDLGLGTVQETQYF.

The chain carries TRBV5-1 and TRBJ1-5; D remains ambiguous. The CDR3 extends over 14 amino acids. V was shortened by 0 bases and J by 7 bases, with 11 bases between the two germline ends. Germline CDR1 SGHRS, CDR2 YFSETQ. The CDR3 reads CASSLDSLRQPQHF. CDR3 in DNA: TGCGCCAGCAGCTTGGACAGCCTTCGCCAGCCCCAGCATTTT.

The chain recombines TRBV15 with TRBJ1-5, with 8 bases aligning to TRBD1. V lost 2 bases and J lost 5; bases outside the gene matches: 11. Germline loops: CDR1 LNHNV, CDR2 YYDKDF (reference sequence). The CDR3 is 17 residues long. CDR3 DNA sequence: TGTGCCACCAGCAGAAAACTCAGGGGGCAGGGGGATCAGCCCCAGCATTTT. Translating gives CATSRKLRGQGDQPQHF.

The V call is TRBV27, the J call TRBJ2-3; a possible D gene is TRBD2 (5 bases). The CDR3 extends over 15 amino acids. The V end was cut by 5 bases, the J end by 4 bases, with 16 bases between. Germline CDR1 is MNHEY and CDR2 is SMNVEV (reference sequence). The chain's CDR3 is CASSPDSSGADTQYF. In DNA form, the CDR3 reads TGTGCCAGCAGTCCGGACTCGTCCGGGGCAGATACGCAGTATTTT.

This clone was counted a single time. V and J are TRBV29-1 and TRBJ2-7; 7 bases line up with TRBD1. There are 15 residues in the CDR3. Looked up from germline, CDR1 is SQVTM and CDR2 is ANQGSEA. V shed 5 bases, J shed 0 bases, and the junction held 10 bases outside the gene matches. This chain's CDR3 is CSVFTPGQSSYEQYF. The CDR3 DNA reads as TGCAGCGTTTTTACACCGGGACAGAGCTCCTACGAGCAGTACTTC.

This chain uses TRBV7-9 with TRBJ2-7; TRBD2 is a possible D gene (6 bases). The germline V gene has CDR1 SEHNR and CDR2 FQNEAQ (reference sequence). The CDR3 contains 14 residues. V was shortened by 6 bases and J by 6 bases, with 18 bases between the two germline ends. CDR3 in amino acids: CASRKQEGNAEQYF. CDR3 nucleotide sequence: TGTGCCAGCAGAAAACAGGAGGGAAACGCCGAGCAGTACTTC. The variable domain in full, completed from reference TRBV7-9 and TRBJ2-7, reads DTGVSQNPRHKITKRGQNVTFRCDPISEHNRLYWYRQTLGQGPEFLTYFQNEAQLEKSRLLSDRFSAERPKGSFSTLEIQRTEQGDSAMYLCASRKQEGNAEQYFGPGTRLTVT.

The chain combines TRBV27 with TRBJ2-1; TRBD2 agrees at 7 bases. CDR1 is MNHEY and CDR2 is SMNVEV in the germline V gene (reference sequence). Trimming took 6 bases from V and 8 from J; bases not matched to a gene: 13. The CDR3 loop spans 15 amino acids. CDR3 amino acids: CASRVLGPSGDEQFF. The CDR3 DNA reads as TGTGCCAGCAGGGTTCTGGGCCCAAGCGGGGATGAGCAGTTCTTC.

A remark on this clone: The sample carries other DNA sequences with the same CDR3. The rearrangement links TRBV18 to TRBJ2-7; 7 bases agree with TRBD2. CDR1 and CDR2 (germline): KGHSH, LQKENI. Trimming cost V 2 bases and J 3 bases; bases outside gene matches: 1. The length of the CDR3 is 13 residues. The CDR3 region has the DNA TGTGCCAGCTCACCAGGGGAGGGCTACGAGCAGTACTTC. Translation gives CASSPGEGYEQYF.

The gene calls are TRBV29-1 and TRBJ2-7, with 8 bases lining up with TRBD1. There are 14 residues in the CDR3. Losses at the gene ends were 8 bases for V and 3 bases for J; bases not matched to a gene: 12. CDR1 is SQVTM, CDR2 ANQGSEA, per germline. Here the CDR3 reads CSPGPRGQCYEQYF. CDR3 DNA sequence: TGCAGCCCCGGACCCAGGGGGCAGTGCTACGAGCAGTACTTC.

The V and J genes are TRBV4-1 and TRBJ2-7; TRBD2 might be the D (6 bases). V gave up 4 bases and J gave up 2 bases, with 15 bases separating them. Germline loops: CDR1 MGHRA, CDR2 YSYEKL. The length of the CDR3 is 15 residues. The CDR3 DNA follows: TGCGCCAGCAGCCTGGAGGGCAGTAGACCCTACGAGCAGTACTTC. Translated, it gives CASSLEGSRPYEQYF.

The CDR3 spells CASSLVETNYGYTF. The CDR3 DNA sequence: TGCGCCAGCAGCTTGGTAGAGACTAACTATGGCTACACCTTC. The genes are TRBV5-1 and TRBJ1-2; D gene uncertain. Looked up from germline, CDR1 is SGHRS and CDR2 is YFSETQ. Between the trimmed V and J ends, which lost 0 bases and 0 bases, there was a span of 6 bases. The CDR3 spans 14 residues.

The chain uses TRBV6-6 and TRBJ2-7; 13 bases are a match to TRBD2. The V segment lost 4 bases and the J segment 7 bases; nucleotides outside the gene matches: 7. From germline, CDR1 is MNHNY and CDR2 SVGAGI (reference sequence). The CDR3 sequence is 15 residues long. CDR3 sequence (DNA): TGTGCCAGCAGTTCTGGACTAGCGGGAGAGGGAGAGCAGTACTTC. It specifies CASSSGLAGEGEQYF.

The genes are TRBV9 and TRBJ2-1, with 11 nucleotides matching TRBD2. V lost 3 bases and J lost 9; bases outside the gene matches: 11. The CDR3 has 16 residues. CDR1 SGDLS and CDR2 YYNGEE come from the germline V gene. CDR3 coding DNA: TGTGCCAGCAGCGCGAGGGAGGGGACTAGCGGCCGTGAGCAGTTCTTC. Translating it yields CASSAREGTSGREQFF.

The rearrangement joins TRBV24-1 to TRBJ1-1; D unclear. Trimming removed 4 bases at V and 5 bases at J, with 13 bases between. The CDR3 contains 14 residues. Germline loops: CDR1 KGHDR, CDR2 SFDVKD. CDR3 loop: CATSDGARGTEAFF. The DNA of the CDR3 is TGTGCCACCAGTGACGGTGCTCGGGGAACTGAAGCTTTCTTT.

The rearrangement links TRBV5-1 to TRBJ2-1, with D possibly being TRBD2 (5 bases). In germline, CDR1 is SGHRS, CDR2 YFSETQ. With 5 bases removed from V and 13 bases from J, the gap between germline ends came to 28 bases. The CDR3 is 16 amino acids. In DNA, the CDR3 is TGCGCCAGCAGAGACTTTACGTCAGAGGGATCCGGCGGACAGTTCTTC. Translation: CASRDFTSEGSGGQFF.

The chain employs TRBV7-2 and TRBJ1-1; TRBD1 might be the D (5 bases). The CDR3 length is 12 residues. Germline CDR1 reads SGHTA; CDR2 reads FQGNSA. V lost 4 bases to trimming and J lost 11 bases, with 14 bases between them. The CDR3: CASSSPGGKAFF. DNA for the CDR3: TGTGCCAGCAGCTCACCCGGGGGGAAGGCTTTCTTT.

The chain uses TRBV6-5 and TRBJ2-1; the D gene is possibly TRBD1 (5 bases). This CDR3 region has 15 residues. V dropped 5 bases and J dropped 3 bases, with 14 bases sitting between them. Germline CDR1 and CDR2: MNHEY and SVGAGI. In DNA, the CDR3 is TGTGCCAGCAGTCAGGACAACTCTGACTACAATGAGCAGTTCTTC. Translation gives CASSQDNSDYNEQFF.